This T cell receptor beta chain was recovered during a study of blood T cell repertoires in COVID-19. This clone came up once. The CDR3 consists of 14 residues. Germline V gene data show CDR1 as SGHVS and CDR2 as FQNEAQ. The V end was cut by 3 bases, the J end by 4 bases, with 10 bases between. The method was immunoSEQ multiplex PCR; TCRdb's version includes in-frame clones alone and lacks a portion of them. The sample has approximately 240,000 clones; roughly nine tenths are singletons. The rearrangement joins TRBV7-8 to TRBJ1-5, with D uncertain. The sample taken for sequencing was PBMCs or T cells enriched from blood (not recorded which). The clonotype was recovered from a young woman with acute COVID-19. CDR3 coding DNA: TGTGCCAGCAGCTTGAACAGTTTAAATCAGCCCCAGCATTTT. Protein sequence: CASSLNSLNQPQHF. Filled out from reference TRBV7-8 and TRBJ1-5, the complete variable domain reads GAGVSQSPRYKVAKRGQDVALRCDPISGHVSLFWYQQALGQGPEFLTYFQNEAQLDKSGLPSDRFFAERPEGSVSTLKIQRTQQEDSAVYLCASSLNSLNQPQHFGDGTRLSIL.